These T cell receptor beta chains were read from a single sample in a study of cytomegalovirus exposure and HLA in healthy donors. The table came from immunoSEQ multiplex PCR; TCRdb's copy has only in-frame clones and leaves some out. The sample includes approximately 170,000 clones, around 76% of them seen just once. The specimen was PBMCs. The receptors were gathered from a man aged 35-49 years in good health and CMV-seronegative. CDR3s include the opening cysteine and the closing phenylalanine or tryptophan. D genes are given only for firm matches. For some rows the clone size is stated as once, few or many, or as a class when expanded; others skip it.

v_gene,abundance,j_gene,d_gene,CDR3aa,CDR3nt
TRBV4-1,.,TRBJ2-5,.,CASSTRDQETQYF,TGTGCCAGCAGCACCAGGGACCAAGAGACCCAGTACTTC
TRBV13,.,TRBJ2-1,TRBD2,CASSLSPAGMSYNEQFF,TGTGCCAGCAGCTTATCTCCAGCGGGAATGTCCTACAATGAGCAGTTCTTC
TRBV29-1,.,TRBJ1-1,TRBD1,CSVRSSGDRGRTEAFF,TGCAGCGTCCGGTCTTCGGGTGACAGGGGCAGGACTGAAGCTTTCTTT
TRBV2,.,TRBJ2-3,TRBD2,CASSPIAGGDTQYF,TGTGCCAGCAGTCCCATAGCGGGAGGAGATACGCAGTATTTT
TRBV30,.,TRBJ1-2,TRBD1,CAWSVQGDYGYTF,TGTGCCTGGAGTGTACAGGGGGACTATGGCTACACCTTC
TRBV5-6,.,TRBJ2-5,TRBD2,CASSSGTSGRETQYF,TGTGCCAGCAGCTCCGGGACTAGCGGTCGGGAGACCCAGTACTTC
TRBV4-1,.,TRBJ2-2,.,CASSQSRAGELFF,TGCGCCAGCAGCCAATCCCGGGCCGGGGAGCTGTTTTTT
TRBV5-4,few,TRBJ1-6,TRBD1,CASSLFGTGTSPLHF,TGTGCCAGCAGCTTGTTTGGGACAGGAACTTCACCCCTCCACTTT
TRBV29-1,.,TRBJ2-1,TRBD2,CSARTSGSRSYNEQFF,TGCAGCGCTCGGACTAGCGGGAGTAGATCCTACAATGAGCAGTTCTTC
TRBV2,.,TRBJ2-7,TRBD2,CASSVGTSGYEQYF,TGTGCCAGCAGTGTTGGTACTAGCGGCTACGAGCAGTACTTC
TRBV6-1,medium-sized,TRBJ2-1,.,CASSDLQGSYNEQFF,TGTGCCAGCAGTGATCTACAGGGCTCCTACAATGAGCAGTTCTTC
TRBV4-2,.,TRBJ1-2,.,CASSPTPTGSGYTF,TGTGCCAGCAGCCCCACCCCGACTGGAAGTGGCTACACCTTC
TRBV7-3,.,TRBJ2-3,TRBD2,CASSAAGDTQYF,TGTGCCAGCAGCGCAGCGGGGGATACGCAGTATTTT
TRBV9,.,TRBJ2-6,.,CASSVVSGANVLTF,TGTGCCAGCAGCGTAGTCAGTGGGGCCAACGTCCTGACTTTC
TRBV5-4,.,TRBJ2-3,TRBD2,CASSLGTSGVLDTQYF,TGTGCCAGCAGCTTGGGGACTAGCGGAGTTCTGGATACGCAGTATTTT
TRBV9,.,TRBJ1-6,TRBD1,CASTRTGGSYSPLHF,TGTGCCAGCACCCGGACAGGGGGCTCTTATTCACCCCTCCACTTT
TRBV6-5,.,TRBJ2-3,TRBD1,CASSYLRGPTDTQYF,TGTGCCAGCAGTTACCTCAGGGGGCCTACAGATACGCAGTATTTT
TRBV10-3,.,TRBJ1-1,.,CAISEVRVNTEAFF,TGTGCCATCAGTGAGGTCAGGGTGAACACTGAAGCTTTCTTT
TRBV6-6,.,TRBJ2-3,.,CASSGADTQYF,TGTGCCAGCTCGGGGGCAGATACGCAGTATTTT